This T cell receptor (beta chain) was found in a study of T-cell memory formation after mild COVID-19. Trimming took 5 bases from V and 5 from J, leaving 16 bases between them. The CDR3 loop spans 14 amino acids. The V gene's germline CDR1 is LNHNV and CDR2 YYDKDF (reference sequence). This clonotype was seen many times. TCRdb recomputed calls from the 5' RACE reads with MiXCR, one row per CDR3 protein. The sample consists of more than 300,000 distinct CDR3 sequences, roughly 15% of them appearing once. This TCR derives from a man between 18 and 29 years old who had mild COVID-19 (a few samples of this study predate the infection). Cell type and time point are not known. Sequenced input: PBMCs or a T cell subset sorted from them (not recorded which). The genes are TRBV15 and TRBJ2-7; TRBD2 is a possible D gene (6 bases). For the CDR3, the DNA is TGTGCCACCAGCGAGCCGCTAGCGAGCGACGAGCAGTACGTC. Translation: CATSEPLASDEQYV.